These 3 T cell receptor beta chains were sequenced from one sample in a study of blood T cells in healthy people across ages. Sample-barcoded 5' priming and a J-beta primer mix drove a second PCR of about 6 to 12 cycles. MiXCR, run by TCRdb on the 5' RACE reads, gives a single entry per CDR3 protein. This table has around 800,000 distinct CDR3 sequences, around 24% appearing once. This sample was also put to use in a study of T cells of mothers and their children.

Sequencing was done on a sample of blood. The source is a boy younger than 18 in good health.

The chain uses TRBV6-2 or TRBV6-3 and TRBJ2-6; the D call may be TRBD1 or TRBD2 (6 bases each). CDR1 and CDR2 from the germline V gene are MNHEY and SVGEGT. The V and J ends lost 2 bases and 4 bases respectively, with 15 bases between them. The length of the CDR3 is 17 residues. The CDR3 DNA reads TGTGCCAGCAGTTACCCCCAGGGGAGGCGGGGGGCCAACGTCCTGACTTTC. It specifies CASSYPQGRRGANVLTF.

This clonotype was observed a handful of times. An end of the junction differs from the germline gene, which may be a read error. This chain joins TRBV12-3 or TRBV12-4 and TRBJ2-5, with TRBD1 as a possible D gene (5 bases). CDR3 size: 14 residues. The CDR3 protein is CASSSWTRGETQYF. CDR3 bases: TGTGCCAGTAGTTCCTGGACACGAGGAGAGACCCAGTACTTC.

This clonotype has just a few counts. The chain recombines TRBV18 with TRBJ2-1, with D perhaps assigned TRBD1 or TRBD2 (5 bases each). From germline, CDR1 is KGHSH and CDR2 LQKENI. The CDR3 runs to 14 residues. Trimming took 2 bases from V and 7 from J, leaving 12 bases between them. The CDR3 bases are TGTGCCAGCTCACCAGGGGGAGTGAGGAATGAGCAGTTCTTC. Encoded protein: CASSPGGVRNEQFF.